These 31 T cell receptor beta chains were sequenced from one sample in a study of somatic mutations in cytotoxic T cells in rheumatoid arthritis. This table comes from immunoSEQ multiplex PCR, and its TCRdb copy is limited to in-frame clones, with some not included. The repertoire holds 4,000 to 5,000 clones, just under 75% seen once, with under 40% in the top ten. Material for sequencing was CD8+ T cells sorted from blood. All receptors come from an adult with rheumatoid arthritis.

The chain uses TRBV2 and TRBJ2-5, with 10 bases fitting TRBD2. Trimming cost V 6 bases and J 3 bases; bases outside gene matches: 7. CDR3 length equals 15 residues. Per the germline V gene, CDR1 is SNHLY and CDR2 is FYNNEI. CDR3 coding DNA: TGTGCCAGCAGAGCCTTACTAGCGGGGAAAGAGACCCAGTACTTC. Its protein product is CASRALLAGKETQYF.

The chain employs TRBV4-1 and TRBJ2-3; no clear D. The CDR3 has 16 residues. Germline CDR1 is MGHRA and CDR2 is YSYEKL. Trimming removed 0 bases from V and 3 bases from J, with 13 bases in between. CDR3 bases: TGCGCCAGCAGCCAAGATGGGCCCCCAAGGACAGATACGCAGTATTTT. Residues: CASSQDGPPRTDTQYF.

This chain uses TRBV27 with TRBJ2-3; D is perhaps TRBD2 (6 bases). The CDR3 totals 16 residues. Trimming cost V 1 base and J 4 bases, with 15 bases left between them. Germline loops: CDR1 MNHEY, CDR2 SMNVEV (reference sequence). CDR3 DNA: TGTGCCAGCAGTTTATATCCGGGGGTGAGGTCAGATACGCAGTATTTT. It encodes CASSLYPGVRSDTQYF.

V gene TRBV5-4 combines with J gene TRBJ2-7, with 7 nucleotides matching TRBD1. This CDR3 contains 17 residues. Germline loops: CDR1 SGHNT, CDR2 YYREEE (reference sequence). Unmatched junction bases numbered 14, after V lost 4 bases and J lost 1 base. This CDR3 is CASSQGGVQGISYEQYF. The CDR3 coding sequence is TGTGCCAGCAGCCAAGGAGGTGTACAGGGGATTTCCTACGAGCAGTACTTC.

The genes are TRBV9 and TRBJ2-1; 7 bases match TRBD2. CDR1 is SGDLS, CDR2 YYNGEE, per germline. V dropped 6 bases and J dropped 8; count of bases not matched to a gene: 11. This CDR3 is 14 amino acids long. CDR3 sequence: CASNGGTPVDEQFF. In nucleotides, the CDR3 is TGTGCCAGCAACGGGGGGACTCCTGTCGATGAGCAGTTCTTC.

This chain links TRBV4-3 with TRBJ1-1; D remains unclear. V lost 0 bases and J 11 bases, leaving 13 bases between the germline ends. The CDR3 totals 13 residues. Germline V gene lookup returns CDR1 LGHNA and CDR2 YSLEER. CDR3 amino acids: CASSQDKVDGAFF. The CDR3 DNA is TGCGCCAGCAGCCAAGATAAGGTGGACGGGGCTTTCTTT.

The chain is built from TRBV7-8 and TRBJ1-4; no definite D call. The CDR3 has 14 residues. Trimming took 5 bases from V and 8 from J, leaving 15 bases between them. The germline V gene encodes CDR1 SGHVS and CDR2 FQNEAQ. The CDR3, as DNA: TGTGCCAGCAGCCCCCAGGCGGGGTCAGAAAAACTGTTTTTT. This gives the protein CASSPQAGSEKLFF.

This CDR3 reads CASSQKQGLYNEQFF. The CDR3, as DNA: TGCGCCAGCAGCCAAAAACAGGGGCTCTACAATGAGCAGTTCTTC. The chain recombines TRBV4-1 with TRBJ2-1; TRBD1 aligns across 7 bases. Looked up from germline, CDR1 is MGHRA and CDR2 is YSYEKL. The ends lost 2 bases at V and 3 bases at J; junction bases unmatched: 4. The CDR3 has 15 residues.

This clone ranks as medium-sized. The V and J genes are TRBV5-4 and TRBJ1-2; D is uncertain. Trimming stripped 2 bases from V and 7 bases from J, with 3 bases between. There are 10 residues in the CDR3. Germline CDR1 and CDR2: SGHNT and YYREEE (reference sequence). CDR3 region: CASSFFGYTF. Written as DNA, the CDR3 is TGTGCCAGCAGCTTCTTTGGCTACACCTTC.

The chain uses TRBV27 and TRBJ1-1, with D perhaps matching TRBD1 (6 bases). Trimming left V 6 bases short and J 5 bases short, with 13 bases between. From germline, CDR1 is MNHEY and CDR2 SMNVEV (reference sequence). This CDR3 contains 13 residues. This CDR3 reads CASRQGTGTEAFF. The CDR3, as DNA: TGTGCCAGCAGACAGGGAACGGGGACTGAAGCTTTCTTT.

The chain uses TRBV7-9 and TRBJ1-1; D not resolved. With 6 bases removed from V and 5 bases from J, the gap between germline ends came to 25 bases. Looked up from germline, CDR1 is SEHNR and CDR2 is FQNEAQ (reference sequence). The CDR3 spans 17 residues. Here the CDR3 reads CASSQVPVGSGKTEAFF. The CDR3 nucleotides read TGTGCCAGCAGTCAAGTCCCTGTAGGGTCGGGTAAGACTGAAGCTTTCTTT.

This clone was detected only once. The chain couples TRBV29-1 to TRBJ1-1; D might be TRBD1 (6 bases). Germline V CDR1 and CDR2: SQVTM, ANQGSEA. V lost 6 bases and J 0 bases, leaving 14 bases between the germline ends. This CDR3 contains 14 residues. This chain's CDR3 is CSVKQGFLNTEAFF. In DNA, the CDR3 is TGCAGCGTAAAACAGGGATTTTTGAACACTGAAGCTTTCTTT.

This rearrangement joins TRBV6-1 to TRBJ2-7; no clear D. The CDR3 has 14 amino acids. Germline-derived CDR1 and CDR2 are MNHNS and SASEGT. The V end lost 8 bases, the J end lost 2 bases, and 16 bases lay between the germline ends. Written as DNA, the CDR3 is TGTGCCAGCGGTAGATCCAGGACCCCCTACGAGCAGTACTTC. Translated: CASGRSRTPYEQYF.

The genes are TRBV4-1 and TRBJ1-6; D ambiguous. Trimming removed 1 base from V and 7 bases from J, with 8 bases in between. CDR3 length: 14 amino acids. The germline V gene has CDR1 MGHRA and CDR2 YSYEKL. The CDR3 nucleotides read TGCGCCAGCAGCCAAGTGGCAGGCAATTCACCCCTCCACTTT. It codes for CASSQVAGNSPLHF.

The V and J genes are TRBV6-1 and TRBJ1-4; D not certain. The CDR3 totals 13 residues. CDR1 is MNHNS, CDR2 SASEGT, per germline. V was pared by 1 base and J by 7 bases, with 7 bases between. CDR3: CASSEDRGEKLFF. In nucleotides, the CDR3 is TGTGCCAGCAGTGAAGATCGGGGTGAAAAACTGTTTTTT.

The chain couples TRBV10-3 to TRBJ1-5, with D uncertain. Trimming stripped 3 bases from V and 4 bases from J, with 13 bases between. The CDR3 has 15 amino acids. The germline CDR1 and CDR2 sequences are ENHRY and SYGVKD. The CDR3 sequence is CAISDGVVRNQPQHF. In nucleotides, the CDR3 is TGTGCCATCAGTGACGGGGTGGTACGGAATCAGCCCCAGCATTTT.

The rearrangement joins TRBV4-2 to TRBJ2-5, with D hard to call. Trimming stripped 0 bases from V and 5 bases from J, with 10 bases between. Germline V gene data show CDR1 as LGHNA and CDR2 as YNFKEQ. The CDR3 loop spans 14 amino acids. CDR3 bases: TGTGCCAGCAGCCAAGATCCGGTGGGGGAGACCCAGTACTTC. This sequence encodes CASSQDPVGETQYF.

The chain recombines TRBV12-5 with TRBJ2-7; 9 bases line up with TRBD2. This CDR3 region has 14 residues. Germline CDR1 reads LGHNT; CDR2 reads FRNRAP. Trimming cost V 2 bases and J 7 bases; bases outside gene matches: 6. The CDR3 sequence is CASGLNSGGWEQYF. Here the CDR3 DNA reads TGTGCTAGTGGTTTGAATAGCGGGGGATGGGAGCAGTACTTC.

This chain links TRBV10-3 with TRBJ2-7; perhaps TRBD1 as D (6 bases). The V gene lost 3 bases and the J gene lost 5 bases, with 20 bases spanning the gap. CDR3 length: 16 residues. Germline V CDR1 and CDR2: ENHRY, SYGVKD. This chain's CDR3 is CAISDPGHSNLHEQYF. Here the CDR3 DNA reads TGTGCCATCAGTGACCCGGGACACTCGAACCTGCACGAGCAGTACTTC.

This chain connects TRBV19 to TRBJ1-5; 11 nucleotides align to TRBD1. CDR1 is LNHDA, CDR2 SQIVND, per germline (reference sequence). This CDR3 comprises 14 residues. V was clipped by 9 bases and J by 5 bases; unmatched bases: 6. The CDR3 region has the DNA TGTGCCAGCCGGGACAGGGGGTTCTATCAGCCCCAGCATTTT. This gives the protein CASRDRGFYQPQHF. The entire variable domain, with the rest obtained from reference TRBV19 and TRBJ1-5, is as follows: DGGITQSPKYLFRKEGQNVTLSCEQNLNHDAMYWYRQDPGQGLRLIYYSQIVNDFQKGDIAEGYSVSREKKESFPLTVTSAQKNPTAFYLCASRDRGFYQPQHFGDGTRLSIL.

This chain uses TRBV9 with TRBJ2-3, with D possibly TRBD2 on 6 matching bases. V shed 4 bases and J shed 0 bases, with 18 bases lying between them. The CDR3 length is 17 residues. Germline lookup yields CDR1 SGDLS and CDR2 YYNGEE. CDR3 loop: CASSPIGGGASTDTQYF. The CDR3, as DNA: TGTGCCAGCAGCCCGATCGGTGGAGGGGCGAGCACAGATACGCAGTATTTT.

The rearrangement uses TRBV7-6 and TRBJ2-2, with 7 bases fitting TRBD1. V lost 7 bases, J lost 6 bases, and 11 bases stayed unmatched. The CDR3 has 15 residues. CDR1 and CDR2 from the germline V gene are SGHVS and FNYEAQ. The CDR3 region has the DNA TGTGCCAGCAACTTTAGAGGGGGCTGGTCCGGGGAGCTGTTTTTT. Its protein product is CASNFRGGWSGELFF.

The chain carries TRBV5-1 and TRBJ1-1; D gene uncertain. The V end lost 1 base, the J end lost 2 bases, and 6 bases lay between the germline ends. Germline loops: CDR1 SGHRS, CDR2 YFSETQ. This CDR3 contains 13 residues. CDR3 loop: CASSLSANTEAFF. In nucleotides, the CDR3 is TGCGCCAGCAGCTTGTCAGCTAACACTGAAGCTTTCTTT.

The J gene is TRBJ2-7, the V gene TRBV11-2; 12 bases match TRBD2. V lost 5 bases, J lost 1 base, and 9 bases stayed unmatched. There are 17 residues in the CDR3. Germline-derived CDR1 and CDR2 are SGHAT and FQNNGV. The CDR3 loop is CASSHPSGGARSYEQYF. The CDR3 nucleotides read TGTGCCAGCAGCCACCCTAGCGGGGGGGCCCGTTCCTACGAGCAGTACTTC.

The sample holds one count of this clone. The CDR3 sequence: CASSLSYYMFF. In DNA form, the CDR3 reads TGTGCCAGCAGCTTATCCTATTACATGTTTTTT. This chain uses TRBV7-8 with TRBJ2-2, with D unclear. Per germline, CDR1 SGHVS and CDR2 FQNEAQ. Trimming stripped 2 bases from V and 15 bases from J, with 10 bases between. This CDR3 has 11 amino acids.

The CDR3 DNA reads as TGTGCCAGCAGCGCTGGGGGGCGGGGGTGGAACACCGGGGAGCTGTTTTTT. Amino acids: CASSAGGRGWNTGELFF. The chain is built from TRBV9 and TRBJ2-2, with D tentatively TRBD2 (7 bases). The CDR3 length is 17 residues. V lost 3 bases to trimming and J lost 1 base, with 16 bases between them. Germline V CDR1 and CDR2: SGDLS, YYNGEE. Using reference TRBV9 and TRBJ2-2 for the parts outside the CDR3, the full variable domain is DSGVTQTPKHLITATGQRVTLRCSPRSGDLSVYWYQQSLDQGLQFLIQYYNGEERAKGNILERFSAQQFPDLHSELNLSSLELGDSALYFCASSAGGRGWNTGELFFGEGSRLTVL.

The genes are TRBV23-1 and TRBJ2-1; 9 nucleotides agree with TRBD1. TRBV23-1 is annotated as an ORF whose role is uncertain. V was clipped by 6 bases and J by 4 bases; unmatched bases: 22. The CDR3 loop spans 20 amino acids. CDR3 amino acids: CASRYSGTGPWRMAYNEQFF. The CDR3 DNA reads TGCGCCAGCAGGTACTCCGGGACAGGGCCATGGAGAATGGCTTACAATGAGCAGTTCTTC.

This clone was seen a few times. The chain employs TRBV9 and TRBJ2-3, with 7 bases fitting TRBD1. The CDR3 length is 16 residues. V lost 3 bases to trimming and J lost 2 bases; unmatched junction nucleotides: 9. The germline V gene has CDR1 SGDLS and CDR2 YYNGEE. The chain's CDR3 is CASSAPPGQFTDTQYF. The CDR3 DNA reads as TGTGCCAGCAGCGCTCCCCCGGGACAGTTCACAGATACGCAGTATTTT.

V usage is TRBV14 and J usage is TRBJ2-3; tentatively, D is TRBD2 (5 bases). Between the trimmed V and J ends, which lost 1 base and 1 base, there was a span of 18 bases. The length of the CDR3 is 18 residues. In germline, CDR1 is SGHDN, CDR2 FVKESK. The DNA of the CDR3 is TGTGCCAGCAGCCAAGTAACGGGGAGTCTGGTGGGCACAGATACGCAGTATTTT. Translating gives CASSQVTGSLVGTDTQYF.

This clone has just one count. The chain employs TRBV15 and TRBJ2-5; D might be TRBD2 (5 bases). The CDR3 loop spans 14 amino acids. Trimming pared 1 base from V and 5 bases from J, leaving 11 bases between. Germline CDR1 and CDR2: LNHNV and YYDKDF (reference sequence). CDR3 loop: CATSRAIEGETQYF. The CDR3 DNA follows: TGTGCCACCAGCAGAGCCATTGAGGGTGAGACCCAGTACTTC.

The gene calls are TRBV29-1 and TRBJ2-1, with D unclear. Trimming removed 5 bases at V and 3 bases at J, with 11 bases between. The CDR3 sequence is 13 residues long. Germline V gene sequence: CDR1 SQVTM, CDR2 ANQGSEA. The CDR3 DNA is TGCAGCGTTCCACGGTCAAACTACAATGAGCAGTTCTTC. Encoded protein: CSVPRSNYNEQFF.